This is a list of T cell receptor beta chains from one sample in a study of CD8+CD57+ T cells in acquired aplastic anemia. From the reads, TCRdb called clonotypes with MiXCR, one entry per CDR3 protein. Of 200,000 or so distinct CDR3 sequences listed, about 64% are singletons. The sample consisted of sorted CD4+, CD8+, or CD8+CD57+ T cells (not recorded which) from PBMCs. The source of these receptors is a human donor with severe aplastic anemia or a healthy control (not recorded which). CDR3s leave out the opening cysteine and the closing phenylalanine or tryptophan. Each record gives: V gene, J gene, CDR3 protein.

V: TRBV20-1
J: TRBJ2-7
CDR3: SARDWLDDSYEQY

V: TRBV4-3
J: TRBJ2-2
CDR3: ASSQDRWENTGELF

V: TRBV5-5
J: TRBJ1-6
CDR3: ASSLEAVNSPLH

V: TRBV7-8
J: TRBJ2-1
CDR3: ASSSTSMATRRVGNEQF

V: TRBV10-2
J: TRBJ2-3
CDR3: ASSDRSTDTQY

V: TRBV19
J: TRBJ2-3
CDR3: ASSIRPDRDTQY

V: TRBV19
J: TRBJ1-1
CDR3: ASSPWDRANTEAF

V: TRBV7-9
J: TRBJ2-5
CDR3: ASSPPGLAGGNEY

V: TRBV6-5
J: TRBJ1-6
CDR3: ASSHYSSQWSVLG

V: TRBV6-5
J: TRBJ2-7
CDR3: ASSYGHPNYEQY

V: TRBV6-4
J: TRBJ2-7
CDR3: ARGTPRSEQY

V: TRBV7-2
J: TRBJ2-3
CDR3: ASSPPAATDTQY

V: TRBV24-1
J: TRBJ2-2
CDR3: ATSDLEGQGTGELF

V: TRBV7-9
J: TRBJ2-3
CDR3: ASSSSGGDTDTQY

V: TRBV7-2
J: TRBJ1-4
CDR3: ASSSAMGPNEKLF

V: TRBV20-1
J: TRBJ2-7
CDR3: SARDYSGSTYEQY

V: TRBV11-1
J: TRBJ1-2
CDR3: ASSLGVGRNYGYT

V: TRBV20-1
J: TRBJ2-7
CDR3: SASTEAYEQY

V: TRBV6-1
J: TRBJ1-3
CDR3: ASSGASDTGNTIY

V: TRBV12-3/TRBV12-4
J: TRBJ1-2
CDR3: ASSIDRNYGYT

V: TRBV24-1
J: TRBJ2-2
CDR3: ATSDFEPRTGELF

V: TRBV15
J: TRBJ2-3
CDR3: ATFSGGSTDTQY

V: TRBV29-1
J: TRBJ2-6
CDR3: SVVGDRSSGANVLT

V: TRBV30
J: TRBJ1-3
CDR3: AWSDPGAGNTIY

V: TRBV7-7
J: TRBJ2-7
CDR3: ASSGQGGEQY

V: TRBV15
J: TRBJ2-2
CDR3: ATSRGRGSHGELF

V: TRBV5-5
J: TRBJ1-1
CDR3: ASSLKSSMGSEAF

V: TRBV10-3
J: TRBJ2-7
CDR3: AISGAESSYEQY

V: TRBV9
J: TRBJ1-4
CDR3: ASSVAAYRGVTNEKLF

V: TRBV2
J: TRBJ2-7
CDR3: ATRTGTSYEQY

V: TRBV7-9
J: TRBJ2-7
CDR3: ASTPWGSSYEQY

V: TRBV28
J: TRBJ2-5
CDR3: ASSLEGATQY

V: TRBV19
J: TRBJ2-7
CDR3: ASSPQPNYEQY

V: TRBV10-3
J: TRBJ2-7
CDR3: AISEPDYRLGEQY

V: TRBV7-8
J: TRBJ1-2
CDR3: ASSPDAGGYT

V: TRBV20-1
J: TRBJ2-1
CDR3: SAPVRGGYNEQF

V: TRBV7-9
J: TRBJ2-5
CDR3: ASRPPTGQPQQETQY

V: TRBV29-1
J: TRBJ1-5
CDR3: SVVQGGNQPQH

V: TRBV5-1
J: TRBJ2-5
CDR3: ASSLMDRVPQETQY

V: TRBV20-1
J: TRBJ2-1
CDR3: SARLTSGDRGEQF

V: TRBV5-4
J: TRBJ2-7
CDR3: ASSLHRFYEQY

V: TRBV20-1
J: TRBJ1-1
CDR3: SAKDRENTEAF

V: TRBV7-2
J: TRBJ2-2
CDR3: ASSLAMVVAIDTGELF

V: TRBV20-1
J: TRBJ1-1
CDR3: SARGESEAF

V: TRBV11-2
J: TRBJ1-1
CDR3: ASRGQPNTEAF